The text below deals with one T cell receptor (beta chain). The sample originates from a study of shared clonotypes between healthy human individuals. With V trimmed by 5 bases and J by 4 bases, 7 bases remained unmatched. This CDR3 region has 15 residues. Per the germline V gene, CDR1 is SGHTA and CDR2 is FQGNSA. Clones were read by immunoSEQ multiplex PCR, and TCRdb kept only the in-frame ones, dropping some. Of 2 million to 2.5 million clones in the sample, around 92% are singletons; the top ten hold 0.3% to 0.45%. Input material: naive CD4+ T cells from PBMCs. Subset meaning: CD45RA+ positively selected. This chain uses TRBV7-2 with TRBJ2-7, with 11 bases identical to TRBD1. This receptor was obtained from a man aged 18 to 30 in good health. Some clones in this sample may be carry-over from other donors' samples. The CDR3 coding sequence is TGTGCCAGCAGCGAAGGACAGGGGGCAGCGTACGAGCAGTACTTC. This gives the protein CASSEGQGAAYEQYF.